This T cell receptor (beta chain) came from a study of blood T cells in healthy people across ages (dated by TCRdb to 2015 to 2017). Context from the whole study: In model experiments, roughly one uniquely barcoded TCR beta cDNA molecule per two T cells was captured by template switching. Age-related changes in TCR beta repertoire diversity were measured in the study by deep sequencing normalized with unique cDNA molecular identifiers. The donors were split into four age groups: young (average around 15 years), middle-aged (roughly 39), aged (roughly 65) and long-lived (roughly 88). To avoid experimental bias, donors of different ages were randomly spread across the sequencing lanes. For two donors (one aged 18 to 29 and one aged 80 or older), the study analyzed two additional independent replicas of 1 million unique cDNA reads from the same blood draw.

Concerning this clonotype: Its recognized antigen is unknown. No base quality information exists; no much larger clone differs at one position.

The roughly 39 donors, aged about 6 to 95 years, were systemically healthy Caucasian individuals from Russia. Approximately 9 milliliters of peripheral blood were collected from each donor into EDTA-treated Vacutainer tubes. Ficoll-Paque density-gradient centrifugation was used to isolate PBMCs, with at least 6.5 million per sample. Trizol reagent was used to extract total RNA from the PBMCs, yielding at least 6 micrograms per sample. The percentages of naive CD45RAhigh/CD27high T cells were determined by flow cytometry on a PBMC aliquot from every donor. Overall study results and their limits: Observed TCR beta diversity correlated strongly with the percentage of naive T cells measured by flow cytometry. Because donor CMV infection status was unknown, age-related changes in expanded clonotypes were potentially confounded. Observed TCR beta diversity per million T cells fell roughly linearly with age, and a significant reduction was already apparent by age roughly 40. Compared with the aged group, the long-lived group had more naive CD4+ T cells, fewer expanded clones and increased TCR diversity, a pattern suggesting age selection. Since profiling was done on bulk unsorted PBMCs, naive and antigen-experienced compartments could not be conclusively compared. Estimates of total diversity based on one million sequenced T cells were considered lower bounds and underestimates.

Library prep was done by 5' RACE. These reads were obtained on an Illumina HiSeq 2500. A second roughly 7 to 11 cycle PCR used a sample-barcoded 5' primer and a J-beta primer mix. Each TCR beta cDNA molecule received a unique molecular identifier from a template-switch 5' adaptor carrying 12 random nucleotides. At least 2.5 million CDR3-containing paired-end reads were obtained from each sample. First-strand cDNA was synthesized from all RNA with the Mint cDNA synthesis kit, primed by a TRBC-specific oligonucleotide. Following uracil-DNA glycosylase treatment, all cDNA underwent a first 18-cycle PCR with the universal primers M1SS and BC2_uni_R. Processing in the source paper ran as follows. Each sample was normalized by randomly selecting 1 million high-quality reads, each carrying a distinct molecular identifier. Reads with shared molecular identifiers were discarded instead of being binned into consensus sequences. MiTCR, set to a Q25 quality threshold and the strictest error-elimination algorithm, was used for CDR3 identification, clonotype clustering and error correction. A nonparametric unseen species model with Euler transformation was used to estimate a lower bound on total TCR beta diversity. The public sequencing data were trimmed at Q25 with fastp and processed into clonotypes with MiXCR by TCRdb, which kept only in-frame beta chains. Every distinct CDR3 protein forms one entry, paired with its most common genes and DNA. These V and J calls derive from TCRdb rather than the authors' analysis. Present in this sample are around 790,000 distinct CDR3 sequences, more than 40% of which were seen just once. The ten largest make up about a fifth of the sample.

At the junction V is shortened by 8 bases and J by 2 bases, with 10 bases in between. The germline V gene supplies CDR1 SGHAT and CDR2 FQNNGV. Taken from cysteine to phenylalanine, the CDR3 has 13 residues. Just the 39-base CDR3 DNA is kept, in frame starting at base 1. The receptor comes from a man aged 60 to 69 in good health. The sequence links TRBV11-2 to TRBJ2-1; confidence is insufficient to name the D gene. The specimen sequenced was blood. The CDR3 sequence is CASGLGTYNEQFF. The DNA sequence is given as TGTGCCAGCGGCCTGGGTACCTACAATGAGCAGTTCTTC. Outside the CDR3, residues come from the reference TRBV11-2 and TRBJ2-1 proteins, so the full variable domain is: EAGVAQSPRYKIIEKRQSVAFWCNPISGHATLYWYQQILGQGPKLLIQFQNNGVVDDSQLPKDRFSAERLKGVDSTLKIQPAKLEDSAVYLCASGLGTYNEQFFGPGTRLTVL.